Given below is one T cell receptor beta chain in context. Original processing notes: The assay estimated nucleated cells by amplifying reference gene primers. Profiled with immunoSEQ multiplex PCR; TCRdb holds only in-frame clones, not every one. V and J calls and clone size are those listed in that table; D and trimming were worked out from the DNA. The sample holds tens of thousands of clones; 84% are singletons and the top ten take approximately 8.3%. The data were obtained in a study of blood T cell repertoires in COVID-19. Background on the study: Sites across the United States, Italy and Spain contributed samples from acute and convalescent COVID-19. The analysed material was cDNA or gDNA that came from T cells, B-cell-depleted T cells, or PBMCs.

V was clipped by 3 bases and J by 3 bases, with 9 bases between them. Germline assignment: CDR1 MNHNS and CDR2 SASEGT. The CDR3 contains 13 residues. The V and J genes are TRBV6-1 and TRBJ2-7; D unclear. The sequenced sample consisted of peripheral blood. This clonotype was obtained from a man in his 60s with acute or convalescent COVID-19. The CDR3 spells CASSENSHYEQYF. The CDR3 DNA reads TGTGCCAGCAGTGAGAACAGCCACTACGAGCAGTACTTC.